A single sample is the source of the 19 T cell receptor beta chains below, sequenced in a study of Graves' ophthalmopathy and Graves' hyperthyroidism. TCR beta CDR3 amplification used RNA transcripts. HTBI primers were used in a first-round RT-PCR, which preceded a second-round multiplex PCR. From the multiplex PCR reads, TCRdb called clonotypes with MiXCR, one entry per CDR3 protein. The table records hundreds of thousands of distinct CDR3 sequences, more than 40% of them present only once. The specimen sequenced was peripheral blood. These receptors originate from an adult man with Graves' ophthalmopathy.

The table lists this clonotype with a count of one. This chain connects TRBV7-9 to TRBJ1-1, with a possible D match to TRBD1 (5 bases). The CDR3 is made up of 14 amino acids. From germline, CDR1 is SEHNR and CDR2 FQNEAQ (reference sequence). V was clipped by 4 bases and J by 4 bases, with 13 bases between them. The CDR3 spells CASSYQGVATEAFF. The CDR3 DNA is TGTGCCAGCAGCTACCAGGGAGTCGCCACTGAAGCTTTCTTT. Full variable domain (outside the CDR3, taken from reference TRBV7-9 and TRBJ1-1): DTGVSQNPRHKITKRGQNVTFRCDPISEHNRLYWYRQTLGQGPEFLTYFQNEAQLEKSRLLSDRFSAERPKGSFSTLEIQRTEQGDSAMYLCASSYQGVATEAFFGQGTRLTVV.

This clonotype occurred many times. This chain links TRBV2 with TRBJ1-4, with unresolved D. Trimming took 5 bases from V and 5 from J, leaving 9 bases between them. CDR1 and CDR2 from the germline V gene are SNHLY and FYNNEI. The CDR3 length is 13 residues. DNA of the CDR3: TGTGCCAGCAGTCTTGTGAGCAATGAAAAACTGTTTTTT. Amino acids: CASSLVSNEKLFF.

V usage is TRBV5-1 and J usage is TRBJ1-6; 7 nucleotides match TRBD1. V was clipped by 0 bases and J by 8 bases; unmatched bases: 11. CDR1 is SGHRS, CDR2 YFSETQ, per germline. The CDR3 loop spans 17 amino acids. CDR3: CASSLAMGTGVDSPLHF. The DNA of the CDR3 is TGCGCCAGCAGCTTGGCCATGGGTACAGGGGTGGATTCACCCCTCCACTTT.

This clonotype showed up many times. The chain uses TRBV6-5 and TRBJ1-2; 9 nucleotides align to TRBD1. The trim removed 2 bases at V and 8 bases at J, leaving 3 bases unmatched. Germline V gene data show CDR1 as MNHEY and CDR2 as SVGAGI. The CDR3 extends over 13 amino acids. CDR3 amino acids: CASSYRTGEGYTF. The CDR3 nucleotides read TGTGCCAGCAGTTACCGGACAGGGGAAGGCTACACCTTC.

This clonotype showed up many times. CDR3 loop: CASGSVFQETQYF. In nucleotides, the CDR3 is TGTGCTAGTGGTTCGGTATTCCAAGAGACCCAGTACTTC. The chain has TRBV12-5 and TRBJ2-5; D ambiguous. Germline V CDR1 and CDR2: LGHNT, FRNRAP. Deletions cut 4 bases from V and 1 base from J, with 7 bases between. The CDR3 is 13 residues long.

This clonotype was seen many times. The chain carries TRBV7-2 and TRBJ2-2; 8 nucleotides match TRBD1. Germline V gives CDR1 SGHTA, CDR2 FQGNSA. This CDR3 has 15 amino acids. The J segment lost 6 bases and the V segment lost 3 bases, leaving 6 bases of the junction unmatched. DNA of the CDR3: TGTGCCAGCAGCTTGGTCAGGGGGCGCGCCGGGGAGCTGTTTTTT. Translation gives CASSLVRGRAGELFF. The complete variable domain, with remaining parts taken from reference TRBV7-2 and TRBJ2-2, reads GAGVSQSPSNKVTEKGKDVELRCDPISGHTALYWYRQSLGQGLEFLIYFQGNSAPDKSGLPSDRFSAERTGGSVSTLTIQRTQQEDSAVYLCASSLVRGRAGELFFGEGSRLTVL.

This clonotype has ten or more counts. The V call is TRBV9, the J call TRBJ2-7; weak D call: TRBD1 (6 bases). The V and J ends lost 3 bases and 2 bases respectively, with 12 bases between them. Germline CDR1 SGDLS, CDR2 YYNGEE. CDR3 length equals 14 residues. The CDR3 loop is CASSDGTRPYEQYF. In DNA form, the CDR3 reads TGTGCCAGCAGCGACGGGACACGACCCTACGAGCAGTACTTC. The full variable domain, rest sourced from reference TRBV9 and TRBJ2-7, is DSGVTQTPKHLITATGQRVTLRCSPRSGDLSVYWYQQSLDQGLQFLIQYYNGEERAKGNILERFSAQQFPDLHSELNLSSLELGDSALYFCASSDGTRPYEQYFGPGTRLTVT.

This clonotype was detected many times. A much larger clone differs by one base, so this may be a read error. The CDR3 coding sequence is TGCAGTGCTAGAGAGAACCCTGAAGCTTTCTTT. Amino acid sequence: CSARENPEAFF. This chain joins TRBV20-1 and TRBJ1-1; D is unresolved. There are 11 residues in the CDR3. In germline, CDR1 is DFQATT, CDR2 SNEGSKA (reference sequence).

V is TRBV5-1 and J is TRBJ1-4; the match to TRBD1 covers 10 bases. This CDR3 region has 14 residues. Germline CDR1 is SGHRS and CDR2 is YFSETQ. Trimming took 3 bases from V and 6 from J; bases not matched to a gene: 2. The DNA for the CDR3 is TGCGCCAGCAGCTCGACAGGGGGCGATGAAAAACTGTTTTTT. Amino acid sequence: CASSSTGGDEKLFF.

The V and J genes are TRBV4-3 and TRBJ1-6; D ambiguous. Germline V gives CDR1 LGHNA, CDR2 YSLEER. Trimming took 1 base from V and 4 from J, leaving 17 bases between them. The CDR3 is 18 residues long. The CDR3 spells CASSQVEARLTYNSPLHF. CDR3 DNA: TGCGCCAGCAGCCAAGTCGAAGCCAGGCTGACATATAATTCACCCCTCCACTTT.

In regard to this clonotype: This CDR3 fails to terminate in the conserved phenylalanine or tryptophan, so it likely reflects a read error. This chain connects TRBV11-1 to TRBJ2-7, with D tentatively TRBD2 (5 bases). This CDR3 spans 18 amino acids. The V end was cut by 5 bases, the J end by 2 bases, with 25 bases between. Germline CDR1 SGHAT, CDR2 FQDESV (reference sequence). This chain's CDR3 is CASSPVGVRTESPYEQYY. CDR3 coding DNA: TGTGCCAGCAGCCCGGTAGGTGTCCGGACTGAGAGTCCCTACGAGCAGTACTAC.

This clonotype appeared many times. This chain uses TRBV7-2 with TRBJ2-7, with 7 bases lining up with TRBD2. The ends lost 2 bases at V and 2 bases at J; junction bases unmatched: 3. The length of the CDR3 is 14 residues. In germline, CDR1 is SGHTA, CDR2 FQGNSA. The CDR3 nucleotides read TGTGCCAGCAGCTTAAGCGGGATGCCCTACGAGCAGTACTTC. Translating gives CASSLSGMPYEQYF.

The sample holds a few counts of this clonotype. This rearrangement joins TRBV12-3 or TRBV12-4 to TRBJ1-5; 8 bases map to TRBD1. The CDR3 runs to 16 residues. After removal of 4 bases from V and 7 bases from J, the junction contained 12 bases not matched to a gene. The CDR3 loop reads CASSSLRGRIGQPQHF. The DNA of the CDR3 is TGTGCCAGCAGTTCCCTCAGGGGGCGTATTGGACAGCCCCAGCATTTT.

This clonotype was counted ten times or more. Germline and junction disagree at one end, which may indicate a read error. V usage is TRBV15 and J usage is TRBJ2-2; perhaps TRBD2 as D (6 bases). The germline CDR1 and CDR2 sequences are LNHNV and YYDKDF (reference sequence). This CDR3 contains 15 residues. For the CDR3, the DNA is TGTGCCACCAGCAGAGATGGCGGGAACGCCGGGGAGCTGTTTTTT. Encoded protein: CATSRDGGNAGELFF. Combining the CDR3 with reference TRBV15 and TRBJ2-2 gives the whole variable domain DAMVIQNPRYQVTQFGKPVTLSCSQTLNHNVMYWYQQKSSQAPKLLFHYYDKDFNNEADTPDNFQSRRPNTSFCFLDIRSPGLGDTAMYLCATSRDGGNAGELFFGEGSRLTVL.

This sequence joins TRBV2 and TRBJ2-5, with D tentatively TRBD1 (6 bases). CDR1 is SNHLY, CDR2 FYNNEI, per germline. V was pared by 6 bases and J by 1 base, with 12 bases between. The CDR3 extends over 14 amino acids. The CDR3: CASRGTLFQETQYF. In DNA, the CDR3 is TGTGCCAGCAGGGGGACATTATTCCAAGAGACCCAGTACTTC.

The genes are TRBV9 and TRBJ2-3; perhaps TRBD1 as D (5 bases). V lost 0 bases to trimming and J lost 2 bases, with 10 bases between them. This CDR3 contains 15 residues. Germline loops: CDR1 SGDLS, CDR2 YYNGEE. The CDR3 nucleotides are TGTGCCAGCAGCGTAGTCCAGGGATTCACAGATACGCAGTATTTT. This gives the protein CASSVVQGFTDTQYF.

About this clonotype itself: One junction end disagrees with the germline gene, perhaps due to a read error. This rearrangement joins TRBV14 to TRBJ2-6; weak D call: TRBD1 (5 bases). CDR1 SGHDN and CDR2 FVKESK come from the germline V gene. This CDR3 comprises 16 residues. The CDR3 loop reads CASSPRGALGANVLTF. In DNA, the CDR3 is TGCGCCAGCAGCCCCCGTGGGGCGCTTGGGGCCAACGTCCTGACTTTC.

This clonotype was seen repeatedly, ten times or more. This may stem from a read error, because a much larger clone lies one nucleotide away. The genes are TRBV29-1 and TRBJ1-1; D not certain. This CDR3 comprises 11 residues. Germline CDR1 and CDR2: SQVTM and ANQGSEA. The V and J ends lost 4 bases and 4 bases respectively, with 7 bases between them. The CDR3 DNA sequence: TGCAGCGTTGTAGCCTGCACTGAAGCTTTCTTT. Protein sequence: CSVVACTEAFF.

This chain connects TRBV29-1 to TRBJ1-2; 10 nucleotides match TRBD1. Germline V gene data show CDR1 as SQVTM and CDR2 as ANQGSEA. Germline trimming cut 4 bases from V and 1 base from J; bases unmatched to any gene: 6. The CDR3 runs 15 residues. For the CDR3, the DNA is TGCAGCGTTGGAGGGACAGGGGAGGATAACTATGGCTACACCTTC. Translating gives CSVGGTGEDNYGYTF.